The 11 T cell receptor beta chains listed next were all sequenced from one sample in a study of blood T cell repertoires in COVID-19. Sequenced by immunoSEQ multiplex PCR; TCRdb stores in-frame clones only, minus some. The top ten hold 6.2% of the sample, which has roughly 42,000 clones, about nine tenths seen once. The specimen was peripheral blood. The receptor set was obtained from a human donor in a cohort sampled during active COVID-19.

The chain employs TRBV19 and TRBJ2-2; 7 nucleotides align to TRBD1. This CDR3 comprises 14 residues. Germline V CDR1 and CDR2: LNHDA, SQIVND (reference sequence). The V segment lost 9 bases and the J segment 6 bases; nucleotides outside the gene matches: 10. The CDR3 DNA follows: TGTGCCAGCGATACAGGGGTGGGGTCCGGGGAGCTGTTTTTT. Residues: CASDTGVGSGELFF.

A single count supports this clone. V and J are TRBV4-1 and TRBJ2-2; D is perhaps TRBD2 (5 bases). CDR3 length: 15 amino acids. Trimming took off 7 bases at V and 3 bases at J, with 15 bases between the two ends. Germline V CDR1 and CDR2: MGHRA, YSYEKL. This chain's CDR3 is CASTTFSGYTGELFF. CDR3 DNA sequence: TGCGCCAGCACCACCTTTTCGGGGTACACCGGGGAGCTGTTTTTT.

In DNA form, the CDR3 reads TGCGCCAGCAGCTTGGTTCCGACAGGCGAGCAGTACTTC. Residues: CASSLVPTGEQYF. The chain has TRBV5-1 and TRBJ2-7; D possibly corresponds to TRBD1 (6 bases). Trimming shortened V by 0 bases and J by 6 bases, and 10 bases separated the two germline ends. Germline V gene sequence: CDR1 SGHRS, CDR2 YFSETQ. The CDR3 contains 13 residues.

The rearrangement uses TRBV3-1 (or the pseudogene TRBV3-2) and TRBJ2-1; 12 bases align to TRBD2. This CDR3 is 15 amino acids long. The V gene's germline CDR1 is LGHDT and CDR2 YNNKEL (reference sequence). Trimming cost V 4 bases and J 5 bases; bases outside gene matches: 3. The CDR3 coding sequence is TGTGCCAGCAGCCCGACTAGCGGGGGAAACAATGAGCAGTTCTTC. Protein sequence: CASSPTSGGNNEQFF.

The chain links TRBV19 to TRBJ1-5, with 9 nucleotides matching TRBD1. Germline V gene sequence: CDR1 LNHDA, CDR2 SQIVND (reference sequence). Trimming cost V 1 base and J 2 bases; bases outside gene matches: 9. This CDR3 region has 18 residues. The chain's CDR3 is CASSIAPWTGDGNQPQHF. The CDR3 DNA sequence: TGTGCCAGTAGTATAGCCCCCTGGACAGGGGACGGCAATCAGCCCCAGCATTTT.

This clone was counted between two and nine times. V usage is TRBV30 and J usage is TRBJ2-1, with TRBD2 as a possible D gene (6 bases). Germline V gives CDR1 GTSNPN, CDR2 SVGIG (reference sequence). This CDR3 is 12 amino acids long. CDR3 sequence (DNA): TGTGCTCTCGGGGGTACCTACAATGAGCAGTTCTTC. It yields the protein CALGGTYNEQFF.

The rearrangement joins TRBV10-2 to TRBJ2-3, with a weak D call TRBD1 (5 bases). This CDR3 spans 15 amino acids. Looked up from germline, CDR1 is WSHSY and CDR2 is SAAADI. Trimming left V 3 bases short and J 2 bases short, with 12 bases between. The CDR3 bases are TGCGCCAGCAGTGAAATAGGGGTTGTCACAGATACGCAGTATTTT. Translating gives CASSEIGVVTDTQYF.

There are a few counts of this clone. The chain recombines TRBV2 with TRBJ1-1; TRBD1 matches at 10 bases. Germline CDR1 SNHLY, CDR2 FYNNEI. J gave up 6 bases and V 6 bases, and 10 bases lay outside the gene matches. The CDR3 sequence is 15 residues long. In DNA form, the CDR3 reads TGTGCCAGCAGCGACTCCCCGGGACAGGGGCCTGAAGCTTTCTTT. Its protein product is CASSDSPGQGPEAFF.

The rearrangement links TRBV15 to TRBJ2-1; 9 bases are shared with TRBD2. The CDR3 totals 16 residues. Germline CDR1 reads LNHNV; CDR2 reads YYDKDF (reference sequence). With 4 bases clipped from V and 8 bases from J, the junction kept 12 bases outside the gene matches. The CDR3 region has the DNA TGTGCCACCAGCACCAAATTTAGCGGGAGAAGGGATGAGCAGTTCTTC. Translated: CATSTKFSGRRDEQFF.

J is TRBJ1-1 and V is TRBV5-1, with 9 bases matching TRBD1. Germline lookup yields CDR1 SGHRS and CDR2 YFSETQ. Losses at the gene ends were 6 bases for V and 5 bases for J; bases not matched to a gene: 8. This CDR3 is 14 amino acids long. The CDR3 protein is CASTTRQGVTEAFF. The CDR3 DNA is TGCGCCAGCACGACACGACAGGGGGTTACTGAAGCTTTCTTT.

DNA of the CDR3: TGTGCCAGCTCCCCGTCAGGGTCTGAGCAGTTCTTC. This encodes CASSPSGSEQFF. The chain is built from TRBV7-6 and TRBJ2-1, with a weak D call TRBD1 (5 bases). The CDR3 extends over 12 amino acids. Between the trimmed V and J ends, which lost 8 bases and 9 bases, there was a span of 14 bases. Germline-derived CDR1 and CDR2 are SGHVS and FNYEAQ.